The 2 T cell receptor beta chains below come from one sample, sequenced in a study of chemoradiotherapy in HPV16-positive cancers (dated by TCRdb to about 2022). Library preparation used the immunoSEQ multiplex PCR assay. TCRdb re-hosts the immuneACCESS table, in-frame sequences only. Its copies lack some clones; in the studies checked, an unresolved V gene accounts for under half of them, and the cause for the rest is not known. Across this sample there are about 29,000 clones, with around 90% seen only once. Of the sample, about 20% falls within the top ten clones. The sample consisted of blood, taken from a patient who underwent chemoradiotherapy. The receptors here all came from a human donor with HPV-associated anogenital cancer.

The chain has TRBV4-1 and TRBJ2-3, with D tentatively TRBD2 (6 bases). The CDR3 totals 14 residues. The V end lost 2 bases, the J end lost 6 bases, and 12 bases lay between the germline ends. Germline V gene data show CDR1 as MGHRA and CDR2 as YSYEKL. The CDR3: CASSQSRERDTQYF. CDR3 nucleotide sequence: TGCGCCAGCAGCCAAAGTCGGGAGCGGGATACGCAGTATTTT.

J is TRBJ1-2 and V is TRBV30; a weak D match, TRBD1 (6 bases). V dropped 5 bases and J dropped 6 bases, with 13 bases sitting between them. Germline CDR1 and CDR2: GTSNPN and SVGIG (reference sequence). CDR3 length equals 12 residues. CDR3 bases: TGTGCCTGGCAGAAAGGGGGGCATGGCTACACCTTC. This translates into CAWQKGGHGYTF.